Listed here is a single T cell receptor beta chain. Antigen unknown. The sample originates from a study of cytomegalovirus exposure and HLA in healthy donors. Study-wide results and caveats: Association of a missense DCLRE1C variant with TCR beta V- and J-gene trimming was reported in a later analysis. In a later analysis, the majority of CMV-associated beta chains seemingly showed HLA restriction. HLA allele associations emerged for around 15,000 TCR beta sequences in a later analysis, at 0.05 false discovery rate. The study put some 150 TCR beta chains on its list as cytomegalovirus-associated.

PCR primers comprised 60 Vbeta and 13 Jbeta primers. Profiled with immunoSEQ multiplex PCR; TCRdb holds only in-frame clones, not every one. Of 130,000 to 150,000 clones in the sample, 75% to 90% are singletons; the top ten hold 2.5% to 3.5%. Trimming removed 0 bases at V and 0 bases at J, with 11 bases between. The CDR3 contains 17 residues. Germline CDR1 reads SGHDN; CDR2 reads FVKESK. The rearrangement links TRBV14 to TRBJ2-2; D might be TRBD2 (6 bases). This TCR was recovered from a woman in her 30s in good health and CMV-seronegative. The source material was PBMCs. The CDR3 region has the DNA TGTGCCAGCAGCCAAGACGAGGGACTGTCGAACACCGGGGAGCTGTTTTTT. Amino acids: CASSQDEGLSNTGELFF. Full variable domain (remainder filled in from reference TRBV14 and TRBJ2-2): EAGVTQFPSHSVIEKGQTVTLRCDPISGHDNLYWYRRVMGKEIKFLLHFVKESKQDESGMPNNRFLAERTGGTYSTLKVQPAELEDSGVYFCASSQDEGLSNTGELFFGEGSRLTVL.